These 2 T cell receptor beta chains share one sample of origin, sequenced in a study of Ad26.COV2.S vaccination and SARS-CoV-2 variants (dated by TCRdb to the early 2020s). The receptor library was made with the immunoSEQ multiplex PCR assay. Held by TCRdb, this immuneACCESS table contains in-frame sequences only and omits some clones. Under half of the omission traces to an unresolved V gene where checked; the cause of the rest is unknown. This sample gives more than 300,000 clones in total; around 85% of them show up just once. The top ten hold 2.1% of the sample. The sample's treatment or condition label, in plain terms: roughly 18 received Ad26.COV2.S at low or high dose, single or two shots; several received placebo; per-sample allocation not given. For vaccine and placebo recipients, repertoires were sequenced using samples collected on day 63 after the first injection. The sample was peripheral blood, taken in a trial of Ad26.COV2.S vaccine versus placebo. These receptors were collected from a person aged 18-60 years who received the Ad26.COV2.S COVID-19 vaccine or a placebo.

J is TRBJ2-7 and V is TRBV11-2; 7 bases align to TRBD1. With 4 bases clipped from V and 3 bases from J, the junction kept 6 bases outside the gene matches. The length of the CDR3 is 14 residues. In germline, CDR1 is SGHAT, CDR2 FQNNGV. The CDR3 bases are TGTGCCAGCAGCTCCCGGGACAGAAGCTACGAGCAGTACTTC. Translation gives CASSSRDRSYEQYF.

The chain is built from TRBV5-6 and TRBJ2-1; D might be TRBD2 (6 bases). This CDR3 has 14 residues. Germline V CDR1 and CDR2: SGHDT, YYEEEE. The V end lost 0 bases, the J end lost 6 bases, and 10 bases lay between the germline ends. The CDR3 DNA follows: TGTGCCAGCAGCTTGGATGCGGGGATCAATGAGCAGTTCTTC. It codes for CASSLDAGINEQFF.